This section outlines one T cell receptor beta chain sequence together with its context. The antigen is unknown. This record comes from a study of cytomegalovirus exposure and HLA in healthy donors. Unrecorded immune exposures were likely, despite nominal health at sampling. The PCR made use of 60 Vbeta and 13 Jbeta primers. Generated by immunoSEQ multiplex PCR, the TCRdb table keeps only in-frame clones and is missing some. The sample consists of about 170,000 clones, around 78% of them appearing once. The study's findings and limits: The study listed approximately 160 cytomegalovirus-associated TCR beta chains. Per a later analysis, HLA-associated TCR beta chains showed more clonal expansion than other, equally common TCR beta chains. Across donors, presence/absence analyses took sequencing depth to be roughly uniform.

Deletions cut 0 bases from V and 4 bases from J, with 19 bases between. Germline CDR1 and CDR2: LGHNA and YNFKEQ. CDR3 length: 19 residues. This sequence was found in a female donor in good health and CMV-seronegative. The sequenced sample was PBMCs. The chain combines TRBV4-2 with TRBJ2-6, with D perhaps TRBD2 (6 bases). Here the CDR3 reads CASSQDRRGVKRGANVLTF. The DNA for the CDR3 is TGTGCCAGCAGCCAAGATCGGCGGGGAGTTAAGCGCGGGGCCAACGTCCTGACTTTC.